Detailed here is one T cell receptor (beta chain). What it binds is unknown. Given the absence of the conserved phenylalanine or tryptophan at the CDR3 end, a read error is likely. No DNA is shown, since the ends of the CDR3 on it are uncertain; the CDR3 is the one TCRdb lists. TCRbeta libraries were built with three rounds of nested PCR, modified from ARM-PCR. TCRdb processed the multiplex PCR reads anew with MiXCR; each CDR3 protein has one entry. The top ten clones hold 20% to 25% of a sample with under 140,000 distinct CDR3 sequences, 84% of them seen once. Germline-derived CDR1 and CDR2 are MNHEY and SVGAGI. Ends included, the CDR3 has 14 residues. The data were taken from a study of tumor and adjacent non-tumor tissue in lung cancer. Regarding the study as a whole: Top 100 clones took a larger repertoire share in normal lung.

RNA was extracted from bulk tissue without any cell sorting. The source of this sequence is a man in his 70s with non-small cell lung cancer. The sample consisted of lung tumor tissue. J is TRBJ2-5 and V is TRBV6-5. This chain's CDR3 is CASSRSAVGETQYL.